This TCR beta chain was recovered during a study of beta chain features in type 1 diabetes. Broader study findings: For Type 1 diabetes patients, all four CD4+ subsets carried TCRB CDR3s that were moderately but significantly shorter.

The trim removed 3 bases at V and 9 bases at J, leaving 20 bases unmatched. Germline CDR1 SGDLS, CDR2 YYNGEE. The length of the CDR3 is 18 residues. As for this clone: As yet, its antigen is unknown.

The isolated RNA, all of it, was reverse transcribed, so expressed TCRB transcripts were what got sequenced. Profiling relied on immunoSEQ multiplex PCR, and the TCRdb table lists in-frame clones only, not all of them. The profile shows 300,000 to 450,000 clones, around 12% of them singletons. Material: naive CD4+ T cells from blood. The clonotype was recovered from a young man in good health. The rearrangement links TRBV9 to TRBJ2-1; 8 nucleotides match TRBD1. In DNA form, the CDR3 reads TGTGCCAGCAGCGAACATCCGTTCCGGGACAGGTATAGCAGTGAGCAGTTCTTC. This codes for CASSEHPFRDRYSSEQFF.